These 19 T cell receptor beta chains were all obtained from the same sample, sequenced in a study of glioma-infiltrating T cells after dendritic cell vaccination. The assay was immunoSEQ multiplex PCR, and TCRdb's table has in-frame clones only and misses some. The sample contains about 95,000 clones, 85% of which appear only once. The sequencing used blood, collected before dendritic cell vaccination. The receptors were sampled from a human donor with glioblastoma.

The chain employs TRBV9 and TRBJ1-2; 7 positions agree with TRBD1. This CDR3 is 14 amino acids long. Germline values: CDR1 SGDLS, CDR2 YYNGEE. After removal of 0 bases from V and 2 bases from J, the junction contained 1 base not matched to a gene. The CDR3 DNA follows: TGTGCCAGCAGCGTAGGACAGGGAAACTATGGCTACACCTTC. It codes for CASSVGQGNYGYTF.

The chain uses TRBV10-2 and TRBJ2-7, with TRBD1 matching 7 bases. Per germline, CDR1 WSHSY and CDR2 SAAADI. The CDR3 sequence is 15 residues long. The J segment lost 0 bases and the V segment lost 5 bases, leaving 7 bases of the junction unmatched. The CDR3 DNA reads as TGCGCCAGCAGTAAACAGGGGACCCCCTCCTACGAGCAGTACTTC. Protein: CASSKQGTPSYEQYF.

The genes are TRBV7-9 and TRBJ1-2, with TRBD1 matching over 10 bases. Looked up from germline, CDR1 is SEHNR and CDR2 is FQNEAQ (reference sequence). The CDR3 is 14 residues long. The trim removed 3 bases at V and 8 bases at J, leaving 6 bases unmatched. This CDR3 is CASSFPGQGVGYTF. CDR3 in DNA: TGTGCCAGCAGCTTCCCCGGACAGGGGGTCGGCTACACCTTC.

The chain couples TRBV9 to TRBJ1-6; 8 nucleotides line up with TRBD1. The CDR3 consists of 14 residues. Per germline, CDR1 SGDLS and CDR2 YYNGEE. After removal of 4 bases from V and 7 bases from J, the junction contained 4 bases not matched to a gene. CDR3 region: CASSPRQGNSPLHF. The DNA of the CDR3 is TGTGCCAGCAGCCCTCGACAGGGGAATTCACCCCTCCACTTT.

The chain combines TRBV11-2 with TRBJ2-1; TRBD2 matches 10 bases. CDR1 and CDR2 (germline): SGHAT, FQNNGV. The CDR3 covers 15 residues. V trimming: 0 bases; J trimming: 10 bases; junction bases outside the gene matches: 6. The CDR3 sequence: CASSLELAGIREQFF. The CDR3 bases are TGTGCCAGCAGCTTAGAACTAGCGGGAATAAGGGAGCAGTTCTTC.

The rearrangement links TRBV29-1 to TRBJ2-7, with TRBD1 matching 8 bases. The CDR3 consists of 13 residues. V dropped 4 bases and J dropped 3; count of bases not matched to a gene: 5. Germline V CDR1 and CDR2: SQVTM, ANQGSEA. The CDR3 bases are TGCAGCGTTGTAGGGGACAGGTACTACGAGCAGTACTTC. Translated: CSVVGDRYYEQYF.

The J gene is TRBJ2-7, the V gene TRBV4-1, with TRBD2 identical over 7 bases. CDR3 length: 13 amino acids. Germline V gives CDR1 MGHRA, CDR2 YSYEKL. V was pared by 3 bases and J by 2 bases, with 1 base of the junction left unmatched. CDR3 nucleotide sequence: TGCGCCAGCAGCCACGCGGGAGCCTACGAGCAGTACTTC. This codes for CASSHAGAYEQYF.

This chain links TRBV5-1 with TRBJ2-7; D not resolved. CDR1 and CDR2 (germline): SGHRS, YFSETQ. V lost 0 bases and J 5 bases, leaving 3 bases between the germline ends. The CDR3 sequence is 11 residues long. The CDR3 nucleotides read TGCGCCAGCAGCTTGGCCAACGAGCAGTACTTC. As protein: CASSLANEQYF.

The CDR3 here is CASSWRSGTGTSGELFF. Written as DNA, the CDR3 is TGTGCCAGTAGTTGGCGATCCGGGACAGGGACCAGCGGGGAGCTGTTTTTT. V is TRBV19 and J is TRBJ2-2; 9 nucleotides align to TRBD1. The CDR3 extends over 17 amino acids. J gave up 7 bases and V 5 bases, and 14 bases lay outside the gene matches. CDR1 is LNHDA and CDR2 is SQIVND in the germline V gene (reference sequence).

CDR3 protein: CASSTGISYEQYF. CDR3 sequence (DNA): TGCGCCAGCAGCACAGGCATTAGCTACGAGCAGTACTTC. V and J are TRBV5-1 and TRBJ2-7, with a possible D match to TRBD1 (5 bases). In germline, CDR1 is SGHRS, CDR2 YFSETQ. The V and J ends lost 4 bases and 3 bases respectively, with 11 bases between them. The CDR3 loop spans 13 amino acids.

V gene TRBV5-6 combines with J gene TRBJ1-6, with D hard to call. V was cut by 0 bases and J by 9 bases, with 10 bases left in between. From germline, CDR1 is SGHDT and CDR2 YYEEEE. The CDR3 contains 14 residues. CDR3 amino acids: CASSLAVGISPLHF. CDR3 in DNA: TGTGCCAGCAGCTTGGCCGTGGGCATTTCACCCCTCCACTTT. Supplemented by reference TRBV5-6 and TRBJ1-6, the full variable domain reads DAGVTQSPTHLIKTRGQQVTLRCSPKSGHDTVSWYQQALGQGPQFIFQYYEEEERQRGNFPDRFSGHQFPNYSSELNVNALLLGDSALYLCASSLAVGISPLHFGNGTRLTVT.

V and J are TRBV6-6 and TRBJ1-1; 8 bases align to TRBD1. This CDR3 has 16 residues. The germline gives CDR1 MNHNY, CDR2 SVGAGI (reference sequence). J lost 0 bases, V lost 4 bases, and 7 bases had no gene match. The CDR3 coding sequence is TGTGCCAGCAGTTCCCCAGGGGGCCGGGTGAACACTGAAGCTTTCTTT. This translates into CASSSPGGRVNTEAFF.

V is TRBV10-1 and J is TRBJ1-2; D is unclear. CDR1 and CDR2 from the germline V gene are WNHNN and SYGVQD (reference sequence). The V end was cut by 5 bases, the J end by 2 bases, with 6 bases between. The CDR3 covers 12 residues. CDR3 DNA sequence: TGCGCCAGCAGTCAGGCGAACTATGGCTACACCTTC. Its translation: CASSQANYGYTF.

The J gene is TRBJ2-1, the V gene TRBV5-4; D perhaps matches TRBD2 (6 bases). V was trimmed by 5 bases and J by 1 base, leaving 19 bases between them. The germline gives CDR1 SGHNT, CDR2 YYREEE (reference sequence). The length of the CDR3 is 17 residues. This CDR3 reads CASSPSRGRDSYNEQFF. CDR3 nucleotides: TGTGCCAGCAGTCCCTCGCGGGGCAGGGATTCCTACAATGAGCAGTTCTTC.

The chain links TRBV6-1 to TRBJ1-6, with 8 bases aligning to TRBD1. Germline V gene sequence: CDR1 MNHNS, CDR2 SASEGT. This CDR3 is built from 15 residues. The V and J ends lost 3 bases and 10 bases, in that order; junction bases with no gene match: 8. The CDR3 sequence is CASSDLDRAQSPLHF. The CDR3 bases are TGTGCCAGCAGTGATTTGGACAGGGCACAATCACCCCTCCACTTT.

The J gene is TRBJ2-7, the V gene TRBV5-1; TRBD2 might be the D (5 bases). Germline CDR1 reads SGHRS; CDR2 reads YFSETQ. V was shortened by 5 bases and J by 3 bases, with 18 bases between the two germline ends. The CDR3 runs 15 residues. CDR3 sequence: CASSYTDSLYYEQYF. The CDR3 region has the DNA TGCGCCAGCAGTTACACGGACTCCCTTTACTACGAGCAGTACTTC.

The chain carries TRBV5-5 and TRBJ2-3; TRBD2 matches 9 bases. This CDR3 is 16 amino acids long. Germline V lookup: CDR1 SGHKS, CDR2 YYEKEE (reference sequence). The V gene end was trimmed by 7 bases and the J gene end by 6 bases; junction bases not matched to a gene: 15. The CDR3 loop is CASSTWRGGLVDTQYF. CDR3 bases: TGTGCCAGCTCCACGTGGCGGGGGGGCCTGGTGGATACGCAGTATTTT.

J is TRBJ2-1 and V is TRBV30, with TRBD2 matching 7 bases. The ends lost 1 base at V and 3 bases at J; junction bases unmatched: 9. The CDR3 consists of 16 residues. From germline, CDR1 is GTSNPN and CDR2 SVGIG (reference sequence). The CDR3, as DNA: TGTGCCTGGAGTGACTTCAGGCGGGAGTACTACAATGAGCAGTTCTTC. Its translation is CAWSDFRREYYNEQFF.

The rearrangement uses TRBV5-4 and TRBJ2-2; 14 bases fit TRBD2. With 0 bases clipped from V and 5 bases from J, the junction kept 0 bases outside the gene matches. The length of the CDR3 is 16 residues. CDR1 is SGHNT, CDR2 YYREEE, per germline (reference sequence). CDR3 sequence reads: CASSLGTSGRTGELFF. In DNA form, the CDR3 reads TGTGCCAGCAGCTTGGGGACTAGCGGGAGGACCGGGGAGCTGTTTTTT.